This T cell receptor (beta chain) was sequenced during a study of T cell repertoires in cytomegalovirus infection. Whole-study context: Evidence of both CMV infection and a matching HLA type came from public TCR beta signatures.

Germline loops: CDR1 SGHTA, CDR2 FQGNSA. With 5 bases removed from V and 4 bases from J, the gap between germline ends came to 12 bases. This CDR3 region has 14 residues. MiXCR was run by TCRdb on the reads, yielding one entry per CDR3 protein. The sample lists 150,000 to 200,000 distinct CDR3 sequences; 13% to 15% were seen once. There are many counts of this clonotype. Its target is not known. Findings and caveats of the study: Carriers of CMV and the relevant HLA type were discriminated by public TCR beta frequency. In two of eight donors, the top clonotype was HLA-C-restricted CMV-specific.

The sequence derives from a human donor in good health (CMV status not recorded). Some clones in this sample may be carry-over from other donors' samples. Sequencing was performed on PBMCs. The chain uses TRBV7-2 and TRBJ1-5; D is unclear. In DNA form, the CDR3 reads TGTGCCAGCAGCCCCCGGACGGGAAATCAGCCCCAGCATTTT. It specifies CASSPRTGNQPQHF.